This T cell receptor beta chain was sequenced during a study of CD4 T cells in relation to SARS-CoV-2 and coronaviruses. General study points: In around 67% of donors, memory CD4+ clonotypes crossrecognized SARS-CoV-2 and at least one common cold coronavirus spike.

The unexposed donors gave CD4+ T cells in about 2011-2019, prior to COVID-19. After about 10 days of culture, CD4+ T cells were isolated. Cells permitting, SARS-CoV-2 S/N and four cold-coronavirus spikes were tested on unexposed-donor CD4+ T cells. This clone was seen only a few times. Its antigen is not known. Germline-derived CDR1 and CDR2 are KGHDR and SFDVKD. J lost 5 bases, V lost 9 bases, and 13 bases had no gene match. The CDR3 length is 16 residues. Sequencing was performed with immunoSEQ multiplex PCR; in TCRdb, only in-frame clones are kept and a portion is missing. The sample holds 20,000 to 25,000 clones, just under 75% seen once.

The TCR originated in a human donor in good health. The V gene is TRBV24-1, the J gene TRBJ2-5; 11 bases are shared with TRBD2. Sequencing was done on a sample of CD4+ T cells from PBMCs, cultured in vitro. For the CDR3, the DNA is TGTGCCACCGATGAAGCTAGCGCTAGCGGGAGGGAGACCCAGTACTTC. Residues: CATDEASASGRETQYF.